The 8 T cell receptor beta chains below all came from one sample that was sequenced in a study of response to subunit inactivated influenza vaccine. MiXCR was run by TCRdb on the RT-PCR reads, yielding one entry per CDR3 protein. The repertoire includes 650,000 to 800,000 distinct CDR3 sequences, around 14% of them detected once, and 6.5% to 8.5% sits in the top ten. The sequencing used PBMCs from blood, collected 14 days before vaccination. Every receptor here comes from a man aged 45-65 years who received an inactivated influenza vaccine.

For the CDR3, the DNA is TGTGCCAGCAGTGAGAGGGCGGGGGGATACAATGAGCAGTTCTTC. Protein: CASSERAGGYNEQFF. This chain links TRBV6-1 with TRBJ2-1; 8 nucleotides match TRBD2. The CDR3 is 15 amino acids. V was clipped by 3 bases and J by 4 bases; unmatched bases: 5. The germline V gene has CDR1 MNHNS and CDR2 SASEGT.

In this sample, this clonotype turned up a few times. The chain couples TRBV10-3 to TRBJ2-2, with D unclear. The CDR3 contains 13 residues. Germline CDR1 reads ENHRY; CDR2 reads SYGVKD. Trimming stripped 7 bases from V and 1 base from J, with 7 bases between. The CDR3 region is CAITDGNTGELFF. CDR3 DNA: TGTGCCATCACCGATGGGAACACCGGGGAGCTGTTTTTT.

This clonotype was observed at least ten times. The chain recombines TRBV9 with TRBJ1-6; D unclear. The CDR3 runs 13 residues. Looked up from germline, CDR1 is SGDLS and CDR2 is YYNGEE. V was pared by 4 bases and J by 9 bases, with 11 bases between. CDR3 loop: CASSLRRSSPLHF. The CDR3 bases are TGTGCCAGCAGCCTCCGTCGGAGTTCACCCCTCCACTTT.

This chain connects TRBV29-1 to TRBJ2-7; a weak D match, TRBD2 (6 bases). Germline V gives CDR1 SQVTM, CDR2 ANQGSEA. The CDR3 covers 13 residues. Trimming pared 4 bases from V and 0 bases from J, leaving 10 bases between. The CDR3 protein is CSVVGGYSYEQYF. The CDR3 DNA follows: TGCAGCGTTGTAGGAGGGTACTCCTACGAGCAGTACTTC.

This clonotype was found a few times. The chain recombines TRBV7-3 with TRBJ2-2, with 9 bases that match TRBD1. Looked up from germline, CDR1 is SGHTA and CDR2 is FQGTGA. J was trimmed by 4 bases and V by 2 bases; bases with no gene match: 14. The CDR3 has 19 amino acids. CDR3 in DNA: TGTGCCAGCAGCTTATGGGGACAGGGATGGCGGCGGGGCACCGGGGAGCTGTTTTTT. Translating it yields CASSLWGQGWRRGTGELFF. The whole variable domain, filled in from reference TRBV7-3 and TRBJ2-2, reads GAGVSQTPSNKVTEKGKYVELRCDPISGHTALYWYRQSLGQGPEFLIYFQGTGAADDSGLPNDRFFAVRPEGSVSTLKIQRTERGDSAVYLCASSLWGQGWRRGTGELFFGEGSRLTVL.

V gene TRBV11-2 combines with J gene TRBJ2-5; either TRBD1 or TRBD2 may supply D (6 bases each). The germline V and J ends were trimmed by 4 bases and 11 bases, with 17 bases remaining between them. This CDR3 comprises 13 residues. Germline loops: CDR1 SGHAT, CDR2 FQNNGV. CDR3 region: CASSSTRDTLQYF. CDR3 DNA sequence: TGTGCCAGCAGCTCAACGCGGGACACCCTTCAGTACTTC.

This clonotype was counted only a few times. CDR3 residues: CASSPGLASGYNEQFF. CDR3 in DNA: TGTGCCAGCAGCCCGGGACTAGCGTCCGGATACAATGAGCAGTTCTTC. The rearrangement links TRBV7-2 to TRBJ2-1; 10 bases map to TRBD2. The germline V gene encodes CDR1 SGHTA and CDR2 FQGNSA. The trim removed 5 bases at V and 4 bases at J, leaving 8 bases unmatched. CDR3 size: 16 residues.

This clonotype was seen a few times. The chain is built from TRBV7-2 and TRBJ1-5; D perhaps matches TRBD1 (5 bases). The CDR3 contains 15 residues. Per germline, CDR1 SGHTA and CDR2 FQGNSA. With 5 bases removed from V and 3 bases from J, the gap between germline ends came to 14 bases. This CDR3 reads CASSATGGINQPQHF. The CDR3 bases are TGTGCCAGCAGCGCAACAGGAGGCATCAATCAGCCCCAGCATTTT.